What follows describes a single TCR beta chain. Its cognate antigen is unknown. This specimen comes from a study of cytomegalovirus exposure and HLA in healthy donors. The study, taken as a whole, reports: Researchers reported that a few CMV-associated chains were confirmed in vitro as CMV antigen-specific. Highest at DRB1 and lowest at HLA-C, TCR association rates differed among HLA loci in a later analysis.

60 Vbeta and 13 Jbeta primers were used in PCR. Libraries were prepared by immunoSEQ multiplex PCR; TCRdb keeps only in-frame clonotypes and omits some of them. The table records nearly 110,000 clones, 76% of them present only once. Trimming took off 2 bases at V and 9 bases at J, with 15 bases between the two ends. Germline V gene data show CDR1 as MRHNA and CDR2 as SNTAGT. The CDR3 has 14 amino acids. The sample consisted of PBMCs. This rearrangement joins TRBV6-4 to TRBJ2-3, with D possibly being TRBD2 (5 bases). The source of this sequence is a man aged 18 to 29 in good health and CMV-seronegative. The CDR3 region is CASSDGIGSGTQYF. The CDR3 DNA reads TGTGCCAGCAGTGACGGGATTGGGAGCGGCACGCAGTATTTT.